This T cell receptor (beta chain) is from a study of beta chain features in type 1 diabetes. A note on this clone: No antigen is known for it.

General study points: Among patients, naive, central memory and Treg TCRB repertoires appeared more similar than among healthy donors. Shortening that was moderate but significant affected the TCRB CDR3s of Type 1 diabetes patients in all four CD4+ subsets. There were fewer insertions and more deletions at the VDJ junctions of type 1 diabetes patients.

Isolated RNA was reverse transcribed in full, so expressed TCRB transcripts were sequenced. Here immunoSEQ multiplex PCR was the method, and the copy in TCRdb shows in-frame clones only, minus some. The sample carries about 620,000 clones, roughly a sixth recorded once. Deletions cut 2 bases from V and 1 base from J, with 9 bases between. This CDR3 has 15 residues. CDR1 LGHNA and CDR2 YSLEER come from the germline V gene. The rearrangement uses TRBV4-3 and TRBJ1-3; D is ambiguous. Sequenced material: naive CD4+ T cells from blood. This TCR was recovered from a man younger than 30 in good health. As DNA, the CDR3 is TGCGCCAGCAGCCAATCGCCAGCTTCTGGAAACACCATATATTTT. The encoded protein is CASSQSPASGNTIYF.